Each of the 9 T cell receptor beta chains below was sequenced from the same sample in a study of T cell repertoires in cytomegalovirus infection. TCRdb reprocessed the reads via MiXCR and lists one record per CDR3 protein. The table lists about 440,000 distinct CDR3 sequences, around 32% of them singletons. Sequencing input: PBMCs. The receptors shown here come from a human donor in good health (CMV status not recorded). Some clones in this sample may be carry-over from other donors' samples.

The table lists this clonotype with many counts. The rearrangement uses TRBV7-8 and TRBJ2-7, with D unclear. The CDR3 is 15 residues long. Germline loops: CDR1 SGHVS, CDR2 FQNEAQ. The germline V and J ends were trimmed by 0 bases and 2 bases, with 11 bases remaining between them. CDR3 DNA sequence: TGTGCCAGCAGCTTAGCGGGCCTTGGGACCTACGAGCAGTACTTC. Translated: CASSLAGLGTYEQYF.

This clonotype has only a few counts. The chain links TRBV20-1 to TRBJ1-4; 10 nucleotides match TRBD1. The CDR3 is made up of 13 amino acids. Unmatched junction bases numbered 5, after V lost 7 bases and J lost 6 bases. CDR1 and CDR2 from the germline V gene are DFQATT and SNEGSKA (reference sequence). CDR3 sequence reads: CSVYGTGDEKLFF. CDR3 nucleotide sequence: TGCAGTGTATACGGGACAGGGGATGAAAAACTGTTTTTT.

This clonotype was seen many times. The V call is TRBV7-2, the J call TRBJ2-3; D remains ambiguous. CDR1 SGHTA and CDR2 FQGNSA come from the germline V gene. The CDR3 sequence is 15 residues long. Trimming took off 3 bases at V and 0 bases at J, with 10 bases between the two ends. The CDR3 nucleotides are TGTGCCAGCAGCTTCTCAGCAACAAGCACAGATACGCAGTATTTT. This encodes CASSFSATSTDTQYF.

This chain uses TRBV10-2 with TRBJ1-2; D is undetermined. V was trimmed by 0 bases and J by 7 bases, leaving 6 bases between them. The CDR3 is made up of 12 amino acids. Germline CDR1 reads WSHSY; CDR2 reads SAAADI. In DNA, the CDR3 is TGCGCCAGCAGTGAGTCCTCAGCTGGCTACACCTTC. Its translation: CASSESSAGYTF.

A remark on this clonotype: A read error may be the cause here, since a much bigger clone is one base away. The CDR3 region has the DNA TGCGCCAGCAGCCGAACCGACTCTCGCTCTTCGAGCTCCTATAATTCACCCCTCCACTTT. Protein sequence: CASSRTDSRSSSSYNSPLHF. This sequence joins TRBV4-1 and TRBJ1-6; D call uncertain. The CDR3 covers 20 residues. Germline V gene data show CDR1 as MGHRA and CDR2 as YSYEKL. V was clipped by 4 bases and J by 0 bases, with 22 bases between them.

This clonotype was counted many times. The genes are TRBV6-1 and TRBJ2-2, with D uncertain. CDR1 and CDR2 from the germline V gene are MNHNS and SASEGT. This CDR3 contains 13 residues. Between the trimmed V and J ends, which lost 6 bases and 4 bases, there was a span of 9 bases. In DNA form, the CDR3 reads TGTGCCAGCAGAGCTCAGTCCACCGGGGAGCTGTTTTTT. This gives the protein CASRAQSTGELFF.

This rearrangement joins TRBV5-8 to TRBJ2-5, with D hard to call. CDR3 size: 11 residues. The germline CDR1 and CDR2 sequences are SGHTS and YDEGEE. With 4 bases removed from V and 9 bases from J, the gap between germline ends came to 10 bases. Written as DNA, the CDR3 is TGTGCCAGCAGCCCCGGTGGGGCCCAGTACTTC. Amino acid sequence: CASSPGGAQYF.

This clonotype was found a few times. CDR3 amino acids: CASSPRVGQEKTQYF. For the CDR3, the DNA is TGTGCCAGCAGTCCTAGGGTGGGACAGGAGAAGACCCAGTACTTC. The gene calls are TRBV11-2 and TRBJ2-5, with 8 bases matching TRBD1. The CDR3 consists of 15 residues. Trimming cost V 6 bases and J 6 bases; bases outside gene matches: 12. Germline V gene lookup returns CDR1 SGHAT and CDR2 FQNNGV.

This clonotype was found once. The chain is built from TRBV9 and TRBJ2-2; TRBD2 aligns across 7 bases. Germline trimming cut 0 bases from V and 6 bases from J; bases unmatched to any gene: 5. Germline CDR1 is SGDLS and CDR2 is YYNGEE. CDR3 length equals 15 residues. The CDR3 loop is CASSVAHGGAGELFF. The CDR3 DNA reads as TGTGCCAGCAGCGTAGCACATGGGGGGGCCGGGGAGCTGTTTTTT.